Below are 7 T cell receptor beta chains sequenced from a single sample in a study of blood T cell repertoires in COVID-19. Clones were sequenced by immunoSEQ multiplex PCR, and TCRdb holds only the in-frame ones, with some missing. The table lists some 85,000 clones, around 75% of them singletons, with over 5.5% in the top ten. The sample was peripheral blood. These receptors all come from a man aged 70 or older with COVID-19, enrolled during active disease.

The chain recombines TRBV4-1 with TRBJ2-3; weak D call: TRBD2 (6 bases). The germline gives CDR1 MGHRA, CDR2 YSYEKL. V gave up 0 bases and J gave up 6 bases, with 13 bases separating them. This CDR3 comprises 15 residues. CDR3 loop: CASSQDGTSWDTQYF. The DNA of the CDR3 is TGCGCCAGCAGCCAAGACGGTACTAGCTGGGATACGCAGTATTTT.

This chain uses TRBV2 with TRBJ2-3; D remains ambiguous. Germline V lookup: CDR1 SNHLY, CDR2 FYNNEI. The V end lost 7 bases, the J end lost 0 bases, and 11 bases lay between the germline ends. This CDR3 has 14 residues. CDR3 sequence reads: CASTLTPSTDTQYF. CDR3 nucleotide sequence: TGTGCCAGCACCCTAACCCCTAGCACAGATACGCAGTATTTT.

V is TRBV28 and J is TRBJ1-5, with D tentatively TRBD1 (6 bases). The CDR3 runs 16 residues. Germline CDR1 and CDR2: MDHEN and SYDVKM. Trimming took 6 bases from V and 0 from J, leaving 15 bases between them. The CDR3 DNA reads as TGTGCCAGCAGCCAGGGGCGGTACCTTAGCAATCAGCCCCAGCATTTT. Encoded protein: CASSQGRYLSNQPQHF. The complete variable domain, with remaining parts taken from reference TRBV28 and TRBJ1-5, reads DVKVTQSSRYLVKRTGEKVFLECVQDMDHENMFWYRQDPGLGLRLIYFSYDVKMKEKGDIPEGYSVSREKKERFSLILESASTNQTSMYLCASSQGRYLSNQPQHFGDGTRLSIL.

V usage is TRBV5-4 and J usage is TRBJ2-3; D remains unclear. V shed 0 bases and J shed 0 bases, with 8 bases lying between them. The CDR3 extends over 15 amino acids. Germline V lookup: CDR1 SGHNT, CDR2 YYREEE (reference sequence). The CDR3 reads CASSLVLTSTDTQYF. CDR3 DNA sequence: TGTGCCAGCAGCTTGGTACTAACCAGCACAGATACGCAGTATTTT.

The chain has TRBV11-3 and TRBJ2-5, with D maybe TRBD1 (6 bases). The CDR3 totals 15 residues. The V end lost 1 base, the J end lost 4 bases, and 13 bases lay between the germline ends. The germline V gene has CDR1 SGHNT and CDR2 YENEEA. The CDR3 coding sequence is TGTGCCAGCAGCTTAGGGCAGGGGAACGGAGAGACCCAGTACTTC. This gives the protein CASSLGQGNGETQYF.

The CDR3 sequence is CATSDRPDYEQYF. The CDR3 coding sequence is TGTGCCACCAGCGACAGGCCGGATTACGAGCAGTACTTC. This rearrangement joins TRBV6-6 to TRBJ2-7, with a tentative D call TRBD1 (6 bases). CDR3 length equals 13 residues. Germline CDR1 MNHNY, CDR2 SVGAGI (reference sequence). Trimming shortened V by 10 bases and J by 4 bases, and 17 bases separated the two germline ends.

CDR3 bases: TGTGCCAGCAGTTACGGAGTTTCAAGCACAGATACGCAGTATTTT. It encodes CASSYGVSSTDTQYF. The J gene is TRBJ2-3, the V gene TRBV6-6; D call uncertain. In germline, CDR1 is MNHNY, CDR2 SVGAGI (reference sequence). V lost 2 bases and J lost 0, with 9 bases in between. CDR3 size: 15 residues.